This entry features one T cell receptor beta chain sequence. A few counts support this clone. No antigen is known for it. No much larger clonotype is one base removed from it; base qualities were not supplied. The record originates from a study of blood T cell repertoires in COVID-19 (TCRdb year 2020). General notes on the study: Collaborator samples came from the United States, Italy and Spain and covered acute and convalescent phases of COVID-19. The dataset comprised deeply sampled blood TCRbeta repertoires from subjects exposed to, actively infected with, or recovered from COVID-19. The material from the prospective study consisted of cDNA or gDNA derived from T cells, B-cell-depleted T cells, or PBMCs. A freely available public database, intended as a resource for researchers studying the immune response to SARS-CoV-2, is where the repertoires were released. Where HLA class I and class II types were available, the types were taken from metadata supplied by the sample provider, not from assay-based typing. The samples were drawn from the first 160 participants of the ongoing ImmuneRACE study and from some 1,300 subjects provided by 6 global collaborators. Nearly every sample came with metadata listing a de-identified subject ID, COVID-19 status, age in years and sex. Broad study findings and their caveats: How much clinical and demographic metadata was included differed by source and by participant, and the metadata was provided uncurated.

TCRbeta CDR3 regions were amplified from genomic DNA by means of the immunoSEQ Assay, a bias-controlled multiplex PCR. From the authors' description of their analysis: Within the assay, amplification of reference gene primers was used to estimate how many nucleated cells each sample contained. To quantify the absolute abundance of each unique TCRbeta CDR3 rearrangement, sequence reads were collapsed and filtered. For each sample, productive Simpson clonality was calculated as the square root of Simpson's diversity index across productive rearrangements. In its TCRdb copy, this immuneACCESS table keeps in-frame sequences only and misses some clones. Where compared with another copy, unresolved V genes explain less than half of these, and the others have no known cause. V and J calls and clone size follow that table, whereas D and trimming were derived from the DNA. The sample data list roughly 180,000 clones, and around 88% of these were observed just once. The top ten clonotypes cover approximately 4% of the sample.

The collaborating institutions used their own protocols to collect whole blood in K2EDTA tubes. For TCRbeta analysis, collaborators shipped samples as frozen whole blood, isolated PBMCs, or DNA extracted from either of those sample types. For CDR1 and CDR2, the germline V gene lists SGHVS and FQNEAQ. CDR3 length: 14 amino acids, cysteine to phenylalanine. Kept here is only the CDR3 DNA, which spans 42 bases and is read in frame from base 1. V lost 5 bases and J lost 2 bases; the stretch between them is 13 bases long. This sequence originates from a woman in her twenties or thirties with acute or convalescent COVID-19. The sample was peripheral blood. The rearrangement joined TRBV7-8 to TRBJ2-7, with a tentative D gene TRBD2 over 6 matching bases. The bases are TGTGCCAGCAGCCCTCGACGGGGGACCTACGAGCAGTACTTC. Its amino acids are CASSPRRGTYEQYF.